These 5 T cell receptor beta chains were all obtained from the same sample, sequenced in a study of T cells in Graves' hyperthyroidism and ophthalmopathy. Amplified regions were TCR beta CDR3 sequences from RNA transcripts. TCR CDR3 underwent first-round RT-PCR with the HTBI primer set. One entry per CDR3 protein results from TCRdb running MiXCR on the multiplex PCR reads. The table includes roughly 420,000 distinct CDR3 sequences, roughly 14% detected once. The sequencing input was blood. Every receptor here comes from a woman aged 18-29 years with Graves' hyperthyroidism.

Ten or more counts support this clonotype. This chain links TRBV20-1 with TRBJ2-5; 13 bases align to TRBD2. CDR3 length equals 16 residues. Germline V gives CDR1 DFQATT, CDR2 SNEGSKA (reference sequence). The junction had 12 bases not matched to a gene; V was cut back by 6 bases and J by 5 bases. The CDR3 DNA follows: TGCAGTGCCCCAGATCGGACTAGCGGGAGTCTCGAGACCCAGTACTTC. Translating gives CSAPDRTSGSLETQYF.

This clonotype occurred many times. The chain uses TRBV9 and TRBJ1-2, with D possibly being TRBD1 (6 bases). The germline V gene has CDR1 SGDLS and CDR2 YYNGEE. V lost 4 bases, J lost 6 bases, and 16 bases lay in between. This CDR3 has 14 amino acids. The CDR3 DNA follows: TGTGCCAGCAGCCCTGCAGGGGCGATGAATGGCTACACCTTC. Its translation is CASSPAGAMNGYTF. The whole variable domain, remainder taken from reference TRBV9 and TRBJ1-2, is DSGVTQTPKHLITATGQRVTLRCSPRSGDLSVYWYQQSLDQGLQFLIQYYNGEERAKGNILERFSAQQFPDLHSELNLSSLELGDSALYFCASSPAGAMNGYTFGSGTRLTVV.

This chain joins TRBV7-3 and TRBJ2-1; D might be TRBD1 or TRBD2, each matching 5 bases. Trimming took 5 bases from V and 3 from J, leaving 20 bases between them. CDR1 and CDR2 (germline): SGHTA, FQGTGA. The CDR3 has 17 residues. CDR3: CASSPDPTGTRYNEQFF. The CDR3 DNA reads TGTGCCAGCAGCCCCGACCCCACCGGGACGCGCTACAATGAGCAGTTCTTC.

This chain uses TRBV13 with TRBJ2-2; D gene unclear. Germline V gene lookup returns CDR1 PRHDT and CDR2 FYEKMQ (reference sequence). This CDR3 has 17 amino acids. The germline V and J ends were trimmed by 5 bases and 4 bases, with 20 bases remaining between them. The CDR3 bases are TGTGCCAGCAGCCCCTACCTAACGGAGTCGGGCACCGGGGAGCTGTTTTTT. This encodes CASSPYLTESGTGELFF.

This clonotype was seen repeatedly, ten times or more. The chain combines TRBV2 with TRBJ2-1; no clear D gene. V was shortened by 6 bases and J by 0 bases, with 12 bases between the two germline ends. Germline lookup yields CDR1 SNHLY and CDR2 FYNNEI. The CDR3 is 15 residues long. DNA of the CDR3: TGTGCCAGCAGCAGACTGGAGAGCTCCTACAATGAGCAGTTCTTC. Its translation: CASSRLESSYNEQFF.